These 24 T cell receptor beta chains were all obtained from the same sample, sequenced in a study of OX40 agonist ivuxolimab in advanced cancers. Sequenced by immunoSEQ multiplex PCR; TCRdb stores in-frame clones only, minus some. The sample contains tens of thousands of clones, 70% to 90% of which appear only once. The source material was CD4+ or CD8+ T cells sorted from blood, sampled in a trial of the OX40 agonist ivuxolimab. The receptors were gathered from an adult with an advanced solid tumor such as melanoma, head and neck, liver or kidney cancer.

This sequence joins TRBV7-9 and TRBJ2-3; D remains unclear. CDR3 length equals 11 residues. Germline V gives CDR1 SEHNR, CDR2 FQNEAQ (reference sequence). V was trimmed by 5 bases and J by 2 bases, leaving 2 bases between them. CDR3 DNA sequence: TGTGCCAGCAGCCTCACAGATACGCAGTATTTT. It is translated as CASSLTDTQYF.

The V and J genes are TRBV7-3 and TRBJ1-1, with D possibly TRBD1 on 6 matching bases. The germline V and J ends were trimmed by 3 bases and 1 base, with 6 bases remaining between them. CDR3 length: 13 residues. CDR1 SGHTA and CDR2 FQGTGA come from the germline V gene. CDR3 sequence (DNA): TGTGCCAGCAGCTTGGGACAGAACACTGAAGCTTTCTTT. Residues: CASSLGQNTEAFF.

This chain links TRBV19 with TRBJ2-4; 8 bases are a match to TRBD2. V gave up 7 bases and J gave up 0 bases; unmatched junction bases: 8. The CDR3 extends over 16 amino acids. Germline-derived CDR1 and CDR2 are LNHDA and SQIVND (reference sequence). The CDR3 loop is CASTLTSATAKNIQYF. The CDR3 nucleotides are TGTGCCAGTACTCTGACTAGCGCTACAGCCAAAAACATTCAGTACTTC.

The chain carries TRBV5-3 and TRBJ1-4; D unclear. TRBV5-3 is identified as an open reading frame with a role that is uncertain. V dropped 0 bases and J dropped 2 bases, with 11 bases sitting between them. The CDR3 loop spans 16 amino acids. The CDR3 nucleotides read TGTGCCAGAAGCTTGGGCCTCCTTGGGACTAATGAAAAACTGTTTTTT. Its translation: CARSLGLLGTNEKLFF.

The chain joins TRBV19 to TRBJ2-5, with D possibly being TRBD2 (7 bases). Per the germline V gene, CDR1 is LNHDA and CDR2 is SQIVND (reference sequence). The CDR3 is made up of 14 amino acids. V lost 5 bases and J lost 3, with 13 bases in between. The CDR3 nucleotides are TGTGCCAGTAGTGGCGGGGGCAGGGAAGAGACCCAGTACTTC. It translates to CASSGGGREETQYF.

This clone was seen a few times. The chain uses TRBV10-2 and TRBJ1-5; D gene uncertain. V was cut by 4 bases and J by 5 bases, with 9 bases left in between. CDR3 size: 13 residues. The V gene's germline CDR1 is WSHSY and CDR2 SAAADI. CDR3 sequence (DNA): TGCGCCAGCAGTGTAGGCCCAGATCAGCCCCAGCATTTT. Translating it yields CASSVGPDQPQHF.

This clone was seen once. Here the CDR3 reads CASSYSGGRIGYGYTF. The CDR3 DNA sequence: TGTGCCAGCAGTTACTCGGGGGGCAGGATTGGCTATGGCTACACCTTC. The rearrangement joins TRBV6-6 to TRBJ1-2; D possibly corresponds to TRBD1 (6 bases). The CDR3 spans 16 residues. Germline assignment: CDR1 MNHNY and CDR2 SVGAGI (reference sequence). Trimming cost V 0 bases and J 4 bases, with 15 bases left between them.

J is TRBJ1-6 and V is TRBV21-1; no DNA check was done on the table's D call, TRBD1. TRBV21-1 corresponds to a pseudogene. The CDR3 covers 15 residues. Here the CDR3 reads CASSKVCGTGRTLHF. The CDR3 DNA reads TGTGCCAGCAGCAAAGTCTGCGGGACAGGGAGGACCCTCCACTTT.

The chain carries TRBV6-5 and TRBJ2-1; D is unresolved. The germline V gene has CDR1 MNHEY and CDR2 SVGAGI. V lost 5 bases and J lost 0, with 11 bases in between. The CDR3 is made up of 15 amino acids. CDR3 coding DNA: TGTGCCAGCAGTCCCGACTCTAGCTCCTACAATGAGCAGTTCTTC. Translating it yields CASSPDSSSYNEQFF.

The chain has TRBV4-1 and TRBJ1-4; no definite D call. The CDR3 sequence is 15 residues long. The germline gives CDR1 MGHRA, CDR2 YSYEKL. Trimming took off 2 bases at V and 8 bases at J, with 15 bases between the two ends. The CDR3 nucleotides read TGCGCCAGCAGCCAACGAATAAGCGCGGAAGAAAAACTGTTTTTT. This codes for CASSQRISAEEKLFF.

The rearrangement uses TRBV5-1 and TRBJ2-2; 10 positions agree with TRBD1. The germline CDR1 and CDR2 sequences are SGHRS and YFSETQ. V dropped 2 bases and J dropped 5; count of bases not matched to a gene: 6. This CDR3 is 16 amino acids long. CDR3 loop: CASSFLGTGVTGELFF. As DNA, the CDR3 is TGCGCCAGCAGCTTTCTCGGGACAGGGGTGACCGGGGAGCTGTTTTTT.

The rearrangement links TRBV4-3 to TRBJ2-7, with D tentatively TRBD2 (5 bases). With 4 bases removed from V and 1 base from J, the gap between germline ends came to 14 bases. This CDR3 comprises 15 residues. Germline lookup yields CDR1 LGHNA and CDR2 YSLEER. CDR3 sequence (DNA): TGCGCCAGCAGCCGGAAATCGGGGTGTTCCTACGAGCAGTACTTC. Protein sequence: CASSRKSGCSYEQYF.

As for this clone: A junction boundary mismatches the germline segment, possibly from a read error. The J gene is TRBJ1-4, the V gene TRBV5-4, with D perhaps matching TRBD1 (6 bases). The CDR3 has 15 residues. Germline CDR1 is SGHNT and CDR2 is YYREEE (reference sequence). The CDR3 DNA is TGTGCCAGCAGCGATGGGGGCCAGACTATTGAAAAACTGTTTTTT. It specifies CASSDGGQTIEKLFF.

The chain links TRBV21-1 to TRBJ1-2; TRBD1 was called by the table and not checked on the DNA. TRBV21-1 is deemed a pseudogene. The CDR3 is 14 amino acids. CDR3 bases: TGTGCCAGCAGCAAAGAACACGAGACAAATGGCTACACCTTC. Its protein product is CASSKEHETNGYTF.

This clone has only a few counts. The chain combines TRBV6-1 with TRBJ1-2; unclear D gene. Trimming cost V 6 bases and J 8 bases, with 25 bases left between them. The V gene's germline CDR1 is MNHNS and CDR2 SASEGT. The CDR3 consists of 16 residues. This CDR3 reads CASSEPDPHHSRGYTF. The CDR3 DNA sequence: TGTGCCAGCAGCGAACCGGATCCTCATCATTCGAGGGGCTACACCTTC.

V and J are TRBV19 and TRBJ1-4; D unresolved. The V end was cut by 1 base, the J end by 5 bases, with 11 bases between. This CDR3 region has 15 residues. The germline V gene has CDR1 LNHDA and CDR2 SQIVND (reference sequence). CDR3 coding DNA: TGTGCCAGTAGTATAGGAGCTACTTCGAATGAAAAACTGTTTTTT. Its translation is CASSIGATSNEKLFF.

The CDR3 protein is CAWSVLQGGDQPQHF. Written as DNA, the CDR3 is TGTGCCTGGAGTGTACTGCAGGGAGGGGATCAGCCCCAGCATTTT. J is TRBJ1-5 and V is TRBV30, with TRBD1 as a possible D gene (5 bases). V gave up 0 bases and J gave up 5 bases, with 14 bases separating them. The CDR3 is 15 amino acids. The germline V gene has CDR1 GTSNPN and CDR2 SVGIG (reference sequence).

This chain links TRBV6-5 with TRBJ1-6, with D hard to call. Germline V gene data show CDR1 as MNHEY and CDR2 as SVGAGI. Deletions cut 2 bases from V and 12 bases from J, with 8 bases between. This CDR3 has 12 residues. The DNA of the CDR3 is TGTGCCAGCAGTTACATAGTAGTACCCCTCCACTTT. Amino acids: CASSYIVVPLHF.

The rearrangement links TRBV11-2 to TRBJ2-2; 7 bases map to TRBD1. Per germline, CDR1 SGHAT and CDR2 FQNNGV. This CDR3 spans 16 amino acids. With V trimmed by 7 bases and J by 4 bases, 12 bases remained unmatched. For the CDR3, the DNA is TGTGCCAGCACCTCAAGAGGGGCAGGGGGCACCGGGGAGCTGTTTTTT. This sequence encodes CASTSRGAGGTGELFF.

This clone was picked up a small number of times. The chain joins TRBV6-1 to TRBJ1-1; tentative D call: TRBD1 (5 bases). V was clipped by 4 bases and J by 3 bases, with 18 bases between them. Germline CDR1 reads MNHNS; CDR2 reads SASEGT. The CDR3 totals 16 residues. The CDR3 nucleotides are TGTGCCAGCAGTGGTGGGACCTTACGGTCGGACACTGAAGCTTTCTTT. Amino acid sequence: CASSGGTLRSDTEAFF.

The genes are TRBV5-1 and TRBJ2-2; no definite D call. V was trimmed by 0 bases and J by 2 bases, leaving 8 bases between them. Germline-derived CDR1 and CDR2 are SGHRS and YFSETQ. The CDR3 covers 15 residues. The CDR3, as DNA: TGCGCCAGCAGCTTGGGGCAGGACAACACCGGGGAGCTGTTTTTT. It encodes CASSLGQDNTGELFF.

This chain links TRBV10-3 with TRBJ1-1, with unresolved D. V lost 0 bases and J lost 8, with 10 bases in between. The CDR3 totals 13 residues. The germline gives CDR1 ENHRY, CDR2 SYGVKD. The CDR3 DNA reads as TGTGCCATCAGTGAGTCCTTCGATCGGGAAGCTTTCTTT. Translation: CAISESFDREAFF.

The chain links TRBV11-1 to TRBJ1-1; D may be TRBD1 (5 bases). From germline, CDR1 is SGHAT and CDR2 FQDESV (reference sequence). V was clipped by 4 bases and J by 1 base, with 7 bases between them. The CDR3 covers 13 residues. This chain's CDR3 is CASSSQGNTEAFF. As DNA, the CDR3 is TGTGCCAGCAGCTCTCAGGGGAACACTGAAGCTTTCTTT. Full variable domain (remainder filled in from reference TRBV11-1 and TRBJ1-1): EAEVAQSPRYKITEKSQAVAFWCDPISGHATLYWYRQILGQGPELLVQFQDESVVDDSQLPKDRFSAERLKGVDSTLKIQPAELGDSAMYLCASSSQGNTEAFFGQGTRLTVV.

The chain combines TRBV7-9 with TRBJ2-1; no definite D call. V lost 2 bases, J lost 0 bases, and 17 bases lay in between. CDR1 and CDR2 (germline): SEHNR, FQNEAQ (reference sequence). The CDR3 loop spans 18 amino acids. CDR3 loop: CASSLWLRAASSYNEQFF. The CDR3 DNA sequence: TGTGCCAGCAGCTTATGGCTCCGCGCTGCCAGCTCCTACAATGAGCAGTTCTTC.